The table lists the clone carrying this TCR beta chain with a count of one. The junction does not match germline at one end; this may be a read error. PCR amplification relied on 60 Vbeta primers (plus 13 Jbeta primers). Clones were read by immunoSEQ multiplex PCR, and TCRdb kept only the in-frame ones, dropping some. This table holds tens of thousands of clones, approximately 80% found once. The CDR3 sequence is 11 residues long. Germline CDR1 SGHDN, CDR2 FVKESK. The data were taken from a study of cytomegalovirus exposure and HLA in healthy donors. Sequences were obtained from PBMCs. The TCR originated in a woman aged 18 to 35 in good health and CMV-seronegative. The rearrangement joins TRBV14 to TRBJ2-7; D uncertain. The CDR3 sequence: CASSHAYEQYF. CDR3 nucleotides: TGTGCCAGCAGCCATGCCTATGAGCAGTACTTC.